This T cell receptor (beta chain) was recorded in a study of blood T cell repertoires in COVID-19. As for the study in general: Whether acute or convalescent, the COVID-19 samples came from the United States, Italy and Spain. Sources were T cells, B-cell-depleted T cells, or PBMCs; the material itself was cDNA or gDNA.

In the original workflow: Amplification of reference gene primers was used by the study to estimate nucleated cell counts. Libraries were prepared by immunoSEQ multiplex PCR; TCRdb keeps only in-frame clonotypes and omits some of them. V, J and clone size are those of that table, while D and trimming were read from the DNA. The table records approximately 160,000 clones, more than 70% of them present only once. The germline V gene encodes CDR1 MNHEY and CDR2 SVGAGI. Trimming removed 3 bases from V and 3 bases from J, with 8 bases in between. The CDR3 sequence is 13 residues long. This TCR derives from a man between 18 and 35 years old with active or convalescent COVID-19. This chain joins TRBV6-5 and TRBJ2-5, with D perhaps TRBD1 (6 bases). Sequencing was performed on peripheral blood. The CDR3 region is CASSYGGEETQYF. CDR3 bases: TGTGCCAGCAGTTATGGGGGCGAAGAGACCCAGTACTTC.